This is a list of T cell receptor beta chains from one sample in a study of blood T cells in healthy people across ages. TCRdb redid the calling of the 5' RACE reads with MiXCR, one entry per CDR3 protein. The repertoire holds some 760,000 distinct CDR3 sequences, with 25% as singletons. This sample also appeared in a second study, on T cells of mothers and their children.

The sequencing sample was made of blood. Receptors originate from a boy between 10 and 17 years old in good health. Both conserved end residues are part of each CDR3. A D gene is named only where the DNA matches it firmly. Size is stated for part of the rows, as once, few or many counts, or as a class when the clone is expanded.

D: TRBD2
size: -
J: TRBJ2-7
V: TRBV9
DNA: TGTGCCAGCAGCGTAGAATCGGGAGGATTGTACGAGCAGTACTTC
CDR3: CASSVESGGLYEQYF

D: TRBD2
size: many
J: TRBJ2-5
V: TRBV4-2
DNA: TGTGCCAGCAGCCAAGAGGGAGCGGGAGCGAGAGAGACCCAGTACTTC
CDR3: CASSQEGAGARETQYF

D: -
size: -
J: TRBJ1-2
V: TRBV7-3
DNA: TGTGCCAGCAGCTTCTCGGACAGTGCTGACTATGGCTACACCTTC
CDR3: CASSFSDSADYGYTF

D: -
size: few
J: TRBJ2-5
V: TRBV6-2/TRBV6-3
DNA: TGTGCCAGCAGTTACGACAGGAATGTAGTAGAAGAGACCCAGTACTTC
CDR3: CASSYDRNVVEETQYF

D: -
size: -
J: TRBJ2-7
V: TRBV29-1
DNA: TGCAGCGCGAGGACTCTTGGTAGCTACGAGCAGTACTTC
CDR3: CSARTLGSYEQYF

D: -
size: -
J: TRBJ1-6
V: TRBV12-3/TRBV12-4
DNA: TGTGCCAGCAGTTTATCCCTTGGAGGCGGTTCACCCCTCCACTTT
CDR3: CASSLSLGGGSPLHF

D: -
size: few
J: TRBJ2-7
V: TRBV12-3/TRBV12-4
DNA: TGTGCCAGCAGTTTCGAGACAGGCAACGAGCAGTACTTC
CDR3: CASSFETGNEQYF

D: TRBD2
size: -
J: TRBJ2-7
V: TRBV4-2
DNA: TGTGCCAGCAGCCAGGGAACAGCGGGATCGGGCGAGCAGTACTTC
CDR3: CASSQGTAGSGEQYF

D: -
size: -
J: TRBJ2-1
V: TRBV29-1
DNA: TGCAGCGTTGGTATAGGCAATGAGCAGTTCTTC
CDR3: CSVGIGNEQFF

D: TRBD1
size: -
J: TRBJ2-7
V: TRBV9
DNA: TGTGCCAGCAGCCGGGGGATATACAGGGGGGACGCCTACGAGCAGTACTTC
CDR3: CASSRGIYRGDAYEQYF

D: -
size: -
J: TRBJ2-2
V: TRBV7-2
DNA: TGTGCCAGCAGCCCTTGGCCCCCCGGGGGCGGCACCGGGGAGCTGTTTTTT
CDR3: CASSPWPPGGGTGELFF

D: TRBD1
size: few
J: TRBJ1-1
V: TRBV12-3/TRBV12-4
DNA: TGTGCCAGCAGTCAGGGGGACAGGGCTAAAGCTTTCTTT
CDR3: CASSQGDRAKAFF

D: TRBD1
size: -
J: TRBJ1-6
V: TRBV20-1
DNA: TGCAGTGCCATTGGGACAGGGAGTTCACCCCTCCACTTT
CDR3: CSAIGTGSSPLHF

D: -
size: -
J: TRBJ2-6
V: TRBV6-1
DNA: TGTGCCACCATCCCCTTTGAGAGCGAGAGGCGCGGGGCCAACGTCCTGACTTTC
CDR3: CATIPFESERRGANVLTF

D: TRBD1
size: -
J: TRBJ2-3
V: TRBV5-1
DNA: TGCGCCAGCAGCATATCTAAGGGGGACAGGGAGAGGACAGATACGCAGTATTTT
CDR3: CASSISKGDRERTDTQYF

D: TRBD2
size: few
J: TRBJ2-4
V: TRBV29-1
DNA: TGCAGCGTTACTAGCGGGATCACTACCGACATTCAGTACTTC
CDR3: CSVTSGITTDIQYF

D: TRBD1
size: -
J: TRBJ2-5
V: TRBV20-1
DNA: TGCAGTGCTAGTAACCCCGGGACAGGGGGCTGGGAGACCCAGTACTTC
CDR3: CSASNPGTGGWETQYF

D: -
size: few
J: TRBJ2-1
V: TRBV6-4
DNA: TGTGCCAGCAGTTTACAGCAGAGCTCCTACAATGAGCAGTTCTTC
CDR3: CASSLQQSSYNEQFF

D: -
size: few
J: TRBJ2-7
V: TRBV28
DNA: TGTGCCAGCAGAGATACAGGGTCACAGGGAGCCTACGAGCAGTACTTC
CDR3: CASRDTGSQGAYEQYF

D: -
size: few
J: TRBJ2-5
V: TRBV6-1
DNA: TGTGCCAGCAGTCCGTTGACCCAGAGGCAAGAGACCCAGTACTTC
CDR3: CASSPLTQRQETQYF

D: TRBD2
size: once
J: TRBJ2-3
V: TRBV7-9
DNA: TGTGCCAGCAGCTTTTCGCGGGAGGAAGATACGCAGTATTTT
CDR3: CASSFSREEDTQYF

D: TRBD2
size: -
J: TRBJ2-1
V: TRBV9
DNA: TGTGCCAGCAGCATTAGCGGGGGGGCTCCCAGCTCCTACAATGAGCAGTTCTTC
CDR3: CASSISGGAPSSYNEQFF

D: -
size: many
J: TRBJ2-7
V: TRBV3-1
DNA: TGTGCCAGCAGTCCTACAGGGCCCTACGAGCAGTACTTC
CDR3: CASSPTGPYEQYF

D: -
size: -
J: TRBJ1-2
V: TRBV10-3
DNA: TGTGCCATCAGCGGGGACGGGCAAGGCTACACCTTC
CDR3: CAISGDGQGYTF

D: -
size: -
J: TRBJ2-7
V: TRBV3-1
DNA: TGTGCCAGCAGCCAATCCGGGACACCGAGTTACGAGCAGTACTTC
CDR3: CASSQSGTPSYEQYF

D: TRBD1
size: -
J: TRBJ1-4
V: TRBV6-5
DNA: TGTGCCAGCAGTCCCCAGACAGGGACTTTTGGAAAACTGTTTTTT
CDR3: CASSPQTGTFGKLFF

D: -
size: -
J: TRBJ2-1
V: TRBV18
DNA: TGTGCCAGCTCACCACCTGGGACCAGAAATGAGCAGTTCTTC
CDR3: CASSPPGTRNEQFF

D: TRBD2
size: -
J: TRBJ2-7
V: TRBV28
DNA: TGTGCCAGCAGTTTCTCCTCCCAGCGGGAGTGGACCTACGAGCAGTACTTC
CDR3: CASSFSSQREWTYEQYF

D: -
size: once
J: TRBJ2-4
V: TRBV7-2
DNA: TGTGCCAGCAGCTTAGCGTGGCTGGACATTCAGTACTTC
CDR3: CASSLAWLDIQYF

D: -
size: few
J: TRBJ2-2
V: TRBV9
DNA: TGTGCCAGCAGCGCCTACGGGGGGAACACCGGGGAGCTGTTTTTT
CDR3: CASSAYGGNTGELFF

D: -
size: few
J: TRBJ1-2
V: TRBV5-6
DNA: TGTGCCAGCGGCCCCACAGGCTCTGGCTACACCTTC
CDR3: CASGPTGSGYTF

D: TRBD1
size: -
J: TRBJ1-2
V: TRBV7-3
DNA: TGTGCCAGCAGCCTAGGGACAGGGGCAGGTGGCTACACCTTC
CDR3: CASSLGTGAGGYTF

D: TRBD1
size: -
J: TRBJ2-2
V: TRBV12-3/TRBV12-4
DNA: TGTGCCAGCAGGGCCGGACAGGGGATGGTAGGCGGGGAGCTGTTTTTT
CDR3: CASRAGQGMVGGELFF